This TCR beta chain was obtained from a study of cytomegalovirus exposure and HLA in healthy donors. Whole-study context: Samples from HLA-typed donors yielded around 79 million unique TCRs in an early data release.

This clone was seen a few times. The CDR3 contains 16 residues. Germline V CDR1 and CDR2: SGHNT, YYREEE (reference sequence). The V end lost 3 bases, the J end lost 6 bases, and 21 bases lay between the germline ends. The PCR had 60 Vbeta and 13 Jbeta primers. Only in-frame clones appear in the TCRdb table, and some are missing; sequencing was by immunoSEQ multiplex PCR. The sample carries approximately 78,000 clones, over 50% recorded once. The clonotype comes from a man aged 35-49 years in good health and CMV-seropositive. Material for sequencing was PBMCs. This chain links TRBV5-4 with TRBJ1-2; TRBD1 is a possible D gene (5 bases). The CDR3 sequence: CASSSPLSAGTDGYTF. Written as DNA, the CDR3 is TGTGCCAGCAGCTCCCCCCTGTCGGCAGGGACTGATGGCTACACCTTC.